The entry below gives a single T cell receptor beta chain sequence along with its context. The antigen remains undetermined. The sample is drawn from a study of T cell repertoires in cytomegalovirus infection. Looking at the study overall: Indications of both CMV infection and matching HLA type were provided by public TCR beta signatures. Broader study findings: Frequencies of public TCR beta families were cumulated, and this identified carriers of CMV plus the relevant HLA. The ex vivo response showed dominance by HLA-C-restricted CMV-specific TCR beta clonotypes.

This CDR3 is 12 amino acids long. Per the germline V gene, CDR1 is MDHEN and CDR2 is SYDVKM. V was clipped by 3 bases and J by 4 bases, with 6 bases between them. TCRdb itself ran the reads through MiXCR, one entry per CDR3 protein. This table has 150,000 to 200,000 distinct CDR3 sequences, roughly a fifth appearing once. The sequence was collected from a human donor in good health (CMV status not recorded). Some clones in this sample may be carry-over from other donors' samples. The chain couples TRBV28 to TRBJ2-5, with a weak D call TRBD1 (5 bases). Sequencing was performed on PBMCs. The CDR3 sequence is CASSFQGETQYF. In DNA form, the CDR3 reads TGTGCCAGCAGTTTTCAGGGAGAGACCCAGTACTTC.